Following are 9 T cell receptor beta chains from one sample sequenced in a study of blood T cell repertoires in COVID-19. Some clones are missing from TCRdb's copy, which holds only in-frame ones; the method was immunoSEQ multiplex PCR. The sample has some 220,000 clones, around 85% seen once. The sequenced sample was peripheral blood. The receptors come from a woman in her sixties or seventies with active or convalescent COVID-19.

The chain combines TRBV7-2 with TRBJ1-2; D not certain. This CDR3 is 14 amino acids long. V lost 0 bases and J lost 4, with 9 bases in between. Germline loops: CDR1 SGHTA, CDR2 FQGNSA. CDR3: CASSLAMAVYGYTF. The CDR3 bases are TGTGCCAGCAGCTTAGCGATGGCAGTCTATGGCTACACCTTC.

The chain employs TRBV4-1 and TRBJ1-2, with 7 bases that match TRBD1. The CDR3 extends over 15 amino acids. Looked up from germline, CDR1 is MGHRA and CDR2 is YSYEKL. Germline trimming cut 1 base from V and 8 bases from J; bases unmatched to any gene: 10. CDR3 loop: CASSQGLRGSGGYTF. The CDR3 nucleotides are TGCGCCAGCAGCCAAGGCCTCAGGGGGTCGGGCGGCTACACCTTC.

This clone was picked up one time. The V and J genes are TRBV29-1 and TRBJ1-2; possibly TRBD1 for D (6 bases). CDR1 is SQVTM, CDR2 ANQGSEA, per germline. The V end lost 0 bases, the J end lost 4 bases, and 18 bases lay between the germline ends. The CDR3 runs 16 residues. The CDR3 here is CSVEDLGTSRGYGYTF. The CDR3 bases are TGCAGCGTTGAAGATCTCGGGACATCTCGAGGCTATGGCTACACCTTC.

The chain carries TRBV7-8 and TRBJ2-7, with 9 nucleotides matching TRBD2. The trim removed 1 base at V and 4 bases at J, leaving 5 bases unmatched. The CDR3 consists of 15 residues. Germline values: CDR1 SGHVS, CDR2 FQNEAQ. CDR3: CASSLVAGEGYEQYF. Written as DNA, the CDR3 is TGTGCCAGCAGCTTAGTAGCGGGAGAAGGGTACGAGCAGTACTTC.

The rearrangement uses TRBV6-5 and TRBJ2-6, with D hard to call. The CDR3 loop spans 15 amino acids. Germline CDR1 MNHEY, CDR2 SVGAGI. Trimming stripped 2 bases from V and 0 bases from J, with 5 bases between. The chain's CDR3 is CASSYLSSGANVLTF. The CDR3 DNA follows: TGTGCCAGCAGTTACCTCAGCTCTGGGGCCAACGTCCTGACTTTC.

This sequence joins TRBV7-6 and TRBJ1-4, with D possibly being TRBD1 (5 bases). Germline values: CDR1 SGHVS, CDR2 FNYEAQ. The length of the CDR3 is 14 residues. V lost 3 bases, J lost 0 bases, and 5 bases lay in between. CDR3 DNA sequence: TGTGCCAGCAGCTTGACAGCAACTAATGAAAAACTGTTTTTT. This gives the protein CASSLTATNEKLFF.

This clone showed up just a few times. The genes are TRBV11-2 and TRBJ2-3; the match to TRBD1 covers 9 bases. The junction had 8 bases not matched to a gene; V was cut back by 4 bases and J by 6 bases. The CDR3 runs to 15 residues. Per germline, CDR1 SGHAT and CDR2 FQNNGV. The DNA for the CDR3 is TGTGCCAGCAGCTCATCGACAGGGGGGTGGGATACGCAGTATTTT. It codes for CASSSSTGGWDTQYF.

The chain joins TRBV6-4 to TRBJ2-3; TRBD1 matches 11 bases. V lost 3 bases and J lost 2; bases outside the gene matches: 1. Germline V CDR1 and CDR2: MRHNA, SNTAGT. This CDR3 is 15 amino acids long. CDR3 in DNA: TGTGCCAGCAGTGATGGACAGGGGGCCACAGATACGCAGTATTTT. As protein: CASSDGQGATDTQYF.

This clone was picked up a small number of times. The CDR3 loop reads CASSLYRGSEQYV. The DNA for the CDR3 is TGTGCCAGCAGTTTATACAGGGGTAGCGAGCAGTACGTC. The chain couples TRBV27 to TRBJ2-7; 7 bases fit TRBD1. CDR3 length: 13 residues. The V segment lost 1 base and the J segment 6 bases; nucleotides outside the gene matches: 3. CDR1 MNHEY and CDR2 SMNVEV come from the germline V gene (reference sequence).